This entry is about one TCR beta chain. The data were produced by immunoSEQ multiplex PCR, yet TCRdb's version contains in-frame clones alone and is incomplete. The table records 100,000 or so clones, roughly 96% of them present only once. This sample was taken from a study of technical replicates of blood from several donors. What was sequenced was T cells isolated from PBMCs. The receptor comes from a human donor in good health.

The CDR3 DNA reads TGTGCCAGCAGTTTGACCCCCCGGACAGGAATAACCCAGCCCCAGCATTTT. Its protein is CASSLTPRTGITQPQHF. The chain links TRBV27 to TRBJ1-5; TRBD1 matches at 7 bases. Unmatched junction bases numbered 15, after V lost 3 bases and J lost 7 bases. Germline CDR1 reads MNHEY; CDR2 reads SMNVEV (reference sequence). This CDR3 region has 17 residues.